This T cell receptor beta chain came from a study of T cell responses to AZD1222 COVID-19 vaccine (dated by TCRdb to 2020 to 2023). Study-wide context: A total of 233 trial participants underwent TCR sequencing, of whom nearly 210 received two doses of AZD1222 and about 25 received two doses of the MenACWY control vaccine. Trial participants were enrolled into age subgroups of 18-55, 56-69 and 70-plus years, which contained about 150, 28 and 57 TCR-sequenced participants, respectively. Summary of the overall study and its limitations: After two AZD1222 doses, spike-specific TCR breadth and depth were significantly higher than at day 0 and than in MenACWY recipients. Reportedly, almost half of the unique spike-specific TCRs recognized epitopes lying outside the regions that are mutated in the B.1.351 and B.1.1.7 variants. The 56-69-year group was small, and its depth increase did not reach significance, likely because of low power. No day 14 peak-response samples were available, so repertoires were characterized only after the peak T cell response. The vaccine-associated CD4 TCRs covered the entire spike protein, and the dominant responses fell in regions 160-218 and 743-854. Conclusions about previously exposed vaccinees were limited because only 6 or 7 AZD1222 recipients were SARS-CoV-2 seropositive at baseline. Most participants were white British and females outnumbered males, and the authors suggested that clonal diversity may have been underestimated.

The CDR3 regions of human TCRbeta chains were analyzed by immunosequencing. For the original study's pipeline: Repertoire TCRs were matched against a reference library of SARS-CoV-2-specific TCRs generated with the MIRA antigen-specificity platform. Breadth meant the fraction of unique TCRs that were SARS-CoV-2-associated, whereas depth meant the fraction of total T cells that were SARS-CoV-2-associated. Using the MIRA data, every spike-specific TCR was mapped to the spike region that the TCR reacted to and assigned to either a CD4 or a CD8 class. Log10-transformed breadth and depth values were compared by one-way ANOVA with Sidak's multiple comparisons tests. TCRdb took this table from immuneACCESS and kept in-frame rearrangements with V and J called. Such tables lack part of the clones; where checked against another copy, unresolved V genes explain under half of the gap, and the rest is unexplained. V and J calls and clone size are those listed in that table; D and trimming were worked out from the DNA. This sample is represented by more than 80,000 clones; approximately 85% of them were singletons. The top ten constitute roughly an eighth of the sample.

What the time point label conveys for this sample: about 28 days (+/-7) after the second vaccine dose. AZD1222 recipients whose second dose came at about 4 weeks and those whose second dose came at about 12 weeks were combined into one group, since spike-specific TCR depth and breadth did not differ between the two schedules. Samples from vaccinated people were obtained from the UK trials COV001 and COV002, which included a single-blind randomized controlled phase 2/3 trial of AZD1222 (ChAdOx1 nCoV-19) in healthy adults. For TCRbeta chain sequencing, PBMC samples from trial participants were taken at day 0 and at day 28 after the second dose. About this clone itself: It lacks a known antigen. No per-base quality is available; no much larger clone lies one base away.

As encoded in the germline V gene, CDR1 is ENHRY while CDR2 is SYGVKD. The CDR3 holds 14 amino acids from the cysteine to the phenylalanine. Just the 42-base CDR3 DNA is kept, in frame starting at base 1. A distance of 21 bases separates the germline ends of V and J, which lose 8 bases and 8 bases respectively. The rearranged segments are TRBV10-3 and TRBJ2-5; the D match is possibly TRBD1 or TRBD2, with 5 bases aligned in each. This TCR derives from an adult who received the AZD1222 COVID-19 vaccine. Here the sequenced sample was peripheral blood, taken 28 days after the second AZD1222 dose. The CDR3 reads CAIALGQARGTQYF. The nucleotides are TGTGCCATCGCCCTGGGGCAGGCTCGGGGAACCCAGTACTTC.